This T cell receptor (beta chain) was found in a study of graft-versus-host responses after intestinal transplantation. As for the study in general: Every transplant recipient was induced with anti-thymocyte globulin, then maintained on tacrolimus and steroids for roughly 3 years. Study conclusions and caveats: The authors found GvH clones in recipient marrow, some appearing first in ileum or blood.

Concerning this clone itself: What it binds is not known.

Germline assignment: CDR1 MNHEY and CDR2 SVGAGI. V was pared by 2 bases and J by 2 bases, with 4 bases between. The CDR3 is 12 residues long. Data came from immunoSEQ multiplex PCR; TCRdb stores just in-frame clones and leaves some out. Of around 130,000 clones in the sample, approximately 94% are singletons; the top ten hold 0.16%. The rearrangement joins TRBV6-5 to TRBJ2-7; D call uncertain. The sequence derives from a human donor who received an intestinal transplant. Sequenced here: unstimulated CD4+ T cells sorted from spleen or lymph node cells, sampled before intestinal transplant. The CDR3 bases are TGTGCCAGCAGTTACACAACCTACGAGCAGTACTTC. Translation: CASSYTTYEQYF.